This is a list of T cell receptor beta chains from one sample in a study of T cells in narcolepsy. Generated by immunoSEQ multiplex PCR, the TCRdb table keeps only in-frame clones and is missing some. The sample holds approximately 26,000 clones, over 65% seen once. Sequenced sample: memory (CD45RA-) CD4+ T cells from blood. These receptors all stem from a human donor in good health. The CDR3 runs from the conserved cysteine through the conserved F or W. Each record gives: J gene, V gene, clone size, D gene, CDR3 protein, CDR3 DNA. D genes are given only for firm matches. A clone size is listed for some rows: how often the clone was seen (once, few, many), or a class if it is expanded.

J: TRBJ1-1; V: TRBV18; size: once; D: .; CDR3: CASSPLPGHRNAEAFF; DNA: TGTGCCAGCTCACCCTTGCCGGGACATCGGAACGCTGAAGCTTTCTTT
J: TRBJ2-3; V: TRBV28; size: .; D: .; CDR3: CASTDPGASTDTQYF; DNA: TGTGCCAGCACCGACCCCGGGGCGAGCACAGATACGCAGTATTTT
J: TRBJ2-5; V: TRBV5-4; size: .; D: TRBD1; CDR3: CASRPTGEFKTQYF; DNA: TGTGCCAGCAGGCCCACAGGGGAGTTCAAGACCCAGTACTTC
J: TRBJ1-1; V: TRBV5-1; size: .; D: TRBD1; CDR3: CASSWPQGAGMNTEAFF; DNA: TGCGCCAGCAGCTGGCCACAGGGGGCGGGGATGAACACTGAAGCTTTCTTT
J: TRBJ1-3; V: TRBV25-1; size: .; D: .; CDR3: CASSLGTLGNTIYF; DNA: TGTGCCAGCAGCCTCGGGACACTCGGAAACACCATATATTTT
J: TRBJ1-3; V: TRBV7-9; size: .; D: .; CDR3: CASSYQGGSGNTIYF; DNA: TGTGCCAGCAGCTATCAGGGAGGCTCTGGAAACACCATATATTTT
J: TRBJ2-3; V: TRBV7-7; size: few; D: .; CDR3: CASSYRTVTDTQYF; DNA: TGTGCTAGCAGCTACCGGACCGTCACAGATACGCAGTATTTT
J: TRBJ2-6; V: TRBV5-4; size: .; D: TRBD1; CDR3: CASLNTGTGRSGANVLTF; DNA: TGTGCCAGCTTGAACACCGGGACAGGCCGCTCTGGGGCCAACGTCCTGACTTTC
J: TRBJ1-2; V: TRBV6-1; size: .; D: .; CDR3: CASSESTSLLRGYTF; DNA: TGTGCCAGCAGTGAATCCACAAGCCTTTTGAGGGGCTACACCTTC
J: TRBJ2-1; V: TRBV11-2; size: .; D: .; CDR3: CASSASSSYNEQFF; DNA: TGTGCCAGCAGCGCGTCTAGTTCCTACAATGAGCAGTTCTTC
J: TRBJ2-7; V: TRBV29-1; size: .; D: .; CDR3: CSASQGPSYEQYF; DNA: TGCAGCGCCTCACAGGGACCCTCCTACGAGCAGTACTTC
J: TRBJ1-2; V: TRBV6-6; size: .; D: TRBD1; CDR3: CASSPGTVYGYTF; DNA: TGTGCCAGCAGTCCCGGGACAGTCTATGGCTACACCTTC
J: TRBJ2-6; V: TRBV18; size: few; D: .; CDR3: CASSRTAGPSGANVLTF; DNA: TGTGCCAGCTCACGTACCGCGGGGCCCTCTGGGGCCAACGTCCTGACTTTC
J: TRBJ1-5; V: TRBV30; size: .; D: .; CDR3: CAWNSPNSNQPQHF; DNA: TGTGCCTGGAACAGCCCTAATAGCAATCAGCCCCAGCATTTT